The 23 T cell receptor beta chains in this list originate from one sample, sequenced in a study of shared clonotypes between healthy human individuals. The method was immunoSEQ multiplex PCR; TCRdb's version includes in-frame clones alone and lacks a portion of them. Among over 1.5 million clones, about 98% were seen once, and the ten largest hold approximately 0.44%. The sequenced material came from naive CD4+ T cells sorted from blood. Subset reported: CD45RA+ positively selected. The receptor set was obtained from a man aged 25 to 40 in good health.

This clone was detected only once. This CDR3 is CASSQDDARNYGYTF. The DNA of the CDR3 is TGCGCCAGCAGCCAAGATGACGCCCGAAACTATGGCTACACCTTC. The V gene is TRBV4-1, the J gene TRBJ1-2; D unresolved. V was cut by 0 bases and J by 2 bases, with 10 bases left in between. Germline V lookup: CDR1 MGHRA, CDR2 YSYEKL. The CDR3 is 15 residues long.

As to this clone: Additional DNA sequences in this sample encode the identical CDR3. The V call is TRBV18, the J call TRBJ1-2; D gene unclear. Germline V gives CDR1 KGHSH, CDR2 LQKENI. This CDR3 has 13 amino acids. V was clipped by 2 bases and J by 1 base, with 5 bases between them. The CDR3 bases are TGTGCCAGCTCACCAACGAGTAACTATGGCTACACCTTC. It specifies CASSPTSNYGYTF.

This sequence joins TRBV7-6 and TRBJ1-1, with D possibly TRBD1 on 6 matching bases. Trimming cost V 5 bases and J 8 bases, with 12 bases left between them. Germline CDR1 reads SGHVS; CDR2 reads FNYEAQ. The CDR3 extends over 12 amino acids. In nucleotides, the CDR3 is TGTGCCAGCAGCATTAGGGGGGGGGAAGCTTTCTTT. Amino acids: CASSIRGGEAFF.

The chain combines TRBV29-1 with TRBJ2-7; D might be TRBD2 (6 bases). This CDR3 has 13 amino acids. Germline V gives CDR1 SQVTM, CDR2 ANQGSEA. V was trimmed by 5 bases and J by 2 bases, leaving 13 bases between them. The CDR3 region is CSVLLAEAYEQYF. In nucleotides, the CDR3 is TGCAGCGTTTTGTTAGCGGAAGCCTACGAGCAGTACTTC.

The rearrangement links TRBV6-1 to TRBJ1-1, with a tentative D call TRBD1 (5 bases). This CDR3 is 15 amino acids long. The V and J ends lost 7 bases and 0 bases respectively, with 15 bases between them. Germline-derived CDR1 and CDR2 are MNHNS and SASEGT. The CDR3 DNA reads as TGTGCCAGCAACTTGCCGGGGGTCATGAACACTGAAGCTTTCTTT. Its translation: CASNLPGVMNTEAFF.

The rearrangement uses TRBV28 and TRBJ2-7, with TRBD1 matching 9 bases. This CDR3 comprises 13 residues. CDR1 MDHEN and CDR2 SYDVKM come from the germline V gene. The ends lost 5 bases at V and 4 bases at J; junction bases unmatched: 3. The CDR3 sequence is CASSRTGAYEQYF. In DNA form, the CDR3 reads TGTGCCAGCAGTAGGACAGGGGCTTACGAGCAGTACTTC.

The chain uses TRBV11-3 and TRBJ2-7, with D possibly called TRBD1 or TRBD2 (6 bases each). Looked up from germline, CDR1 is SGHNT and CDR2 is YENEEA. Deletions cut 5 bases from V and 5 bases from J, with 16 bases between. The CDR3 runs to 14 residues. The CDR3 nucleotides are TGTGCCAGCAGCCCTCACGGAGGGGGAAACGAGCAGTACTTC. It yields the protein CASSPHGGGNEQYF.

DNA for the CDR3: TGTGCCAGCAGGACAGGGGGGACCTTTGGCAATCAGCCCCAGCATTTT. It codes for CASRTGGTFGNQPQHF. This chain joins TRBV2 and TRBJ1-5; 9 nucleotides align to TRBD1. V lost 6 bases, J lost 2 bases, and 8 bases stayed unmatched. The CDR3 length is 16 residues. From germline, CDR1 is SNHLY and CDR2 FYNNEI.

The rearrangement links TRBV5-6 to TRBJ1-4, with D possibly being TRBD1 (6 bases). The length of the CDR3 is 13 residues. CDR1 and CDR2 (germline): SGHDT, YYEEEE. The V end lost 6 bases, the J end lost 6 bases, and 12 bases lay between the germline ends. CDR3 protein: CASTKAGDEKLFF. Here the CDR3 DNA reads TGTGCCAGCACTAAGGCAGGGGATGAAAAACTGTTTTTT.

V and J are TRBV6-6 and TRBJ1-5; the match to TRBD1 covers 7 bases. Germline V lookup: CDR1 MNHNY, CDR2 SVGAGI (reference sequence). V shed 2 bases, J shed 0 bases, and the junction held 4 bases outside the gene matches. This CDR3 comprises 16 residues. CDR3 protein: CASSYLGTDSNQPQHF. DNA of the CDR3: TGTGCCAGCAGTTACCTAGGGACAGATAGCAATCAGCCCCAGCATTTT.

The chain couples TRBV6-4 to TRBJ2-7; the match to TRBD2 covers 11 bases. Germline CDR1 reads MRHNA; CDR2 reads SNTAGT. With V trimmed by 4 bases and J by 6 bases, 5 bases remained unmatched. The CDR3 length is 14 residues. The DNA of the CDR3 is TGTGCCAGCAGTGTACTAGCGGGAGCGGGCGAGCAGTACTTC. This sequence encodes CASSVLAGAGEQYF.

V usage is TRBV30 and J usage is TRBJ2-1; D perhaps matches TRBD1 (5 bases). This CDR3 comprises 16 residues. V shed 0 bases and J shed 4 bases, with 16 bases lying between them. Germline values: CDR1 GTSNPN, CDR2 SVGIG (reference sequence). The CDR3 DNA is TGTGCCTGGAGTGTACTTAGGGGAAGGGCTTACAATGAGCAGTTCTTC. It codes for CAWSVLRGRAYNEQFF.

CDR3 sequence: CASSYGDRTYQETQYF. The DNA of the CDR3 is TGTGCCAGCAGCTATGGGGACAGGACGTACCAAGAGACCCAGTACTTC. The chain recombines TRBV5-5 with TRBJ2-5, with TRBD1 matching 8 bases. V gave up 3 bases and J gave up 0 bases; unmatched junction bases: 7. Germline CDR1 is SGHKS and CDR2 is YYEKEE (reference sequence). The CDR3 length is 16 residues.

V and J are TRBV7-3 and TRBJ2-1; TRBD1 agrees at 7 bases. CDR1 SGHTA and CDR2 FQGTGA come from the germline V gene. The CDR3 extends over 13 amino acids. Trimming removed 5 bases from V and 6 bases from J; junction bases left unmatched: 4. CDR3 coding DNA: TGTGCCAGCAGCCCCAGGGGGTCCAATGAGCAGTTCTTC. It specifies CASSPRGSNEQFF.

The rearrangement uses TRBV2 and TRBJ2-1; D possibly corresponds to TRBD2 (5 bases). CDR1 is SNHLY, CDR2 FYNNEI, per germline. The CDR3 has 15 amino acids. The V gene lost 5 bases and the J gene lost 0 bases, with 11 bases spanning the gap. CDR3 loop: CASSYSELSYNEQFF. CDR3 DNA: TGTGCCAGCAGTTATAGCGAACTCTCCTACAATGAGCAGTTCTTC.

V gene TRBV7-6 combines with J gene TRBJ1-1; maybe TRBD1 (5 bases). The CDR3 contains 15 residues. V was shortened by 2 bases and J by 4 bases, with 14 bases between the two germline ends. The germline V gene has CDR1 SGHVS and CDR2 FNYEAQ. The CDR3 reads CASSLLPGHSTEAFF. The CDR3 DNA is TGTGCCAGCAGCTTACTTCCCGGACACAGCACTGAAGCTTTCTTT. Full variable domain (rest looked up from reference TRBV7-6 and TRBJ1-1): GAGVSQSPRYKVTKRGQDVALRCDPISGHVSLYWYRQALGQGPEFLTYFNYEAQQDKSGLPNDRFSAERPEGSISTLTIQRTEQRDSAMYRCASSLLPGHSTEAFFGQGTRLTVV.

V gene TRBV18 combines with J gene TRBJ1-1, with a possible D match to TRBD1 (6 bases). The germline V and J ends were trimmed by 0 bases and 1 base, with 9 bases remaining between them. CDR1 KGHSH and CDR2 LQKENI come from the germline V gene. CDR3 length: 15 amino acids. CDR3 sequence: CASSPPRGWNTEAFF. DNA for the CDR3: TGTGCCAGCTCACCACCCAGGGGCTGGAACACTGAAGCTTTCTTT.

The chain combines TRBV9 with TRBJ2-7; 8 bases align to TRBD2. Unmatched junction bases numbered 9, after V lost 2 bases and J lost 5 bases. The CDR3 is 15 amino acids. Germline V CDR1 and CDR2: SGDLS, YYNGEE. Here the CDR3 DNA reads TGTGCCAGCAGCGTTTCCAGCGGGAGCATCAACGAGCAGTACTTC. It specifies CASSVSSGSINEQYF.

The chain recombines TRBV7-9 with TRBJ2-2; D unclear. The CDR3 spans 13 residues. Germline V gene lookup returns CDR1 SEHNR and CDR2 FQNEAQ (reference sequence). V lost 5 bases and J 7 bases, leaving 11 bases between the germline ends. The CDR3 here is CASSPRHYGELFF. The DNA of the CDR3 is TGTGCCAGCAGCCCCCGACATTACGGGGAGCTGTTTTTT.

The CDR3 nucleotides read TGTGCCAGCAGACTGGACAGGGCCGTCGGGGAGACCCAGTACTTC. Its protein is CASRLDRAVGETQYF. The V call is TRBV28, the J call TRBJ2-5, with 8 bases identical to TRBD1. Looked up from germline, CDR1 is MDHEN and CDR2 is SYDVKM. CDR3 length: 15 residues. V shed 6 bases, J shed 5 bases, and the junction held 11 bases outside the gene matches.

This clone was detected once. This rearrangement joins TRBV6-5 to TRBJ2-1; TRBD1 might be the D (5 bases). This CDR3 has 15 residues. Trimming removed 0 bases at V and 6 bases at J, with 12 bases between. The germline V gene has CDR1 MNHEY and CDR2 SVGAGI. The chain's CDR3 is CASSYSESGANEQFF. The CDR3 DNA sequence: TGTGCCAGCAGTTACTCGGAATCTGGGGCCAATGAGCAGTTCTTC.

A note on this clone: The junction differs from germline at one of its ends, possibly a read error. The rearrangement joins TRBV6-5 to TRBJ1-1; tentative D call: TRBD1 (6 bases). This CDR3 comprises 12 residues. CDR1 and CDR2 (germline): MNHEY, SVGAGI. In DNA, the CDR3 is TGTGCCAGCATGTTACAGGGAGGTGAAACTTTCTTT. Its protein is CASMLQGGETFF.

The CDR3 DNA is TGTGCCAGCAGTCCTCGGACCCGCCCCCCGAACACCGGGGAGCTGTTTTTT. It specifies CASSPRTRPPNTGELFF. This chain joins TRBV27 and TRBJ2-2; D is undetermined. The germline V and J ends were trimmed by 5 bases and 0 bases, with 16 bases remaining between them. Germline CDR1 MNHEY, CDR2 SMNVEV (reference sequence). CDR3 length: 17 residues.